These T cell receptor beta chains were read from a single sample in a study of blood T cell repertoires in COVID-19. Clones were read by immunoSEQ multiplex PCR, and TCRdb kept only the in-frame ones, dropping some. The table records fewer than 350,000 clones, 80% to 90% of them present only once. The sample consisted of peripheral blood. The receptors were gathered from a man in his thirties or forties with COVID-19, enrolled during active disease. Both conserved end residues are part of each CDR3. The D gene is left open where the match is weak. The listing skips clone size in some rows; elsewhere it reads once, few, many or a size class.

J gene,clone size,V gene,D gene,CDR3 protein,CDR3 DNA
TRBJ2-5,.,TRBV7-2,.,CASSLYRVTQYF,TGTGCCAGCAGCTTATATCGGGTGACCCAGTACTTC
TRBJ2-7,once,TRBV6-6,TRBD1,CASSYSGTGANEQYF,TGTGCCAGCAGTTACTCCGGGACAGGTGCTAACGAGCAGTACTTC
TRBJ1-5,.,TRBV7-2,TRBD1,CASSWDRGSNQPQHF,TGTGCCAGCAGCTGGGACAGGGGGAGCAATCAGCCCCAGCATTTT
TRBJ1-5,.,TRBV11-2,.,CASRRVGRNQPQHF,TGTGCCAGCAGAAGAGTCGGGAGGAACCAGCCCCAGCATTTT
TRBJ2-7,once,TRBV10-3,TRBD2,CAISETSGRLTYEQYF,TGTGCCATCAGTGAGACTAGCGGGAGGTTAACGTACGAGCAGTACTTC
TRBJ1-6,.,TRBV7-8,TRBD1,CASSLDRGHSPLHF,TGTGCCAGCAGCCTCGACAGGGGGCATTCACCCCTCCACTTT
TRBJ1-2,.,TRBV25-1,.,CASSGIGTLRSYGYTF,TGTGCCAGCAGTGGGATTGGGACTCTTCGGAGCTATGGCTACACCTTC
TRBJ1-1,.,TRBV27,TRBD1,CATSESGGVDAFF,TGTGCCACCTCCGAGTCAGGGGGTGTTGATGCTTTCTTT
TRBJ2-3,once,TRBV7-2,.,CASSLDYTQYF,TGTGCCAGCAGCTTAGACTATACGCAGTATTTT
TRBJ2-4,.,TRBV7-2,TRBD1,CASSSDRDSKNIQYF,TGTGCCAGCAGCTCGGACCGGGACAGCAAAAACATTCAGTACTTC
TRBJ2-1,.,TRBV3-1/TRBV3-2,TRBD2,CASSARTSGREDEQFF,TGTGCCAGCAGCGCCCGGACTAGCGGGAGGGAGGATGAGCAGTTCTTC
TRBJ2-6,.,TRBV5-5,TRBD2,CASSFTSGGYSGANVLTF,TGTGCCAGCAGCTTTACTAGCGGGGGTTACTCTGGGGCCAACGTCCTGACTTTC
TRBJ2-1,once,TRBV7-8,TRBD2,CASRLAAYNEQFF,TGTGCCAGCAGACTAGCGGCCTACAATGAGCAGTTCTTC
TRBJ2-6,.,TRBV7-2,.,CASSFAAGFGANVLTF,TGTGCCAGCAGCTTCGCTGCAGGGTTTGGGGCCAACGTCCTGACTTTC
TRBJ2-7,.,TRBV3-1/TRBV3-2,.,CASRWGASGYYEQYF,TGTGCCAGCCGTTGGGGGGCTAGCGGATACTACGAGCAGTACTTC
TRBJ2-5,.,TRBV9,.,CASSVHGQAGETQYF,TGTGCCAGCAGCGTCCATGGACAGGCGGGGGAGACCCAGTACTTC
TRBJ1-1,.,TRBV6-2/TRBV6-3,.,CASSYTQGTEAFF,TGTGCCAGCAGTTACACTCAGGGAACTGAAGCTTTCTTT
TRBJ2-3,.,TRBV27,TRBD2,CASRMTSGIRSADTQYF,TGTGCCAGCAGGATGACTAGCGGGATCCGATCGGCAGATACGCAGTATTTT
TRBJ2-2,.,TRBV6-6,TRBD2,CASSYETGGPTGELFF,TGTGCCAGCAGTTATGAGACGGGAGGGCCGACCGGGGAGCTGTTTTTT
TRBJ2-1,once,TRBV12-5,.,CASGLDSSYNEQFF,TGTGCTAGTGGTTTGGACAGTTCCTACAATGAGCAGTTCTTC
TRBJ2-2,.,TRBV7-8,TRBD2,CASSFLRTSGRAGAGTGELFF,TGTGCCAGCAGCTTTCTAAGGACTAGCGGGAGGGCCGGGGCTGGCACCGGGGAGCTGTTTTTT
TRBJ2-1,.,TRBV25-1,TRBD2,CASSHPGASGIEDEQFF,TGTGCCAGCAGCCACCCCGGAGCTAGCGGGATAGAAGATGAGCAGTTCTTC
TRBJ2-3,.,TRBV7-2,.,CASSLLSGFSTDTQYF,TGTGCCAGCAGCTTGCTCTCGGGGTTTAGCACAGATACGCAGTATTTT
TRBJ2-1,once,TRBV27,TRBD1,CASSLDRGDEQFF,TGTGCCAGCAGTTTAGACAGGGGTGATGAGCAGTTCTTC
TRBJ1-1,.,TRBV5-4,TRBD1,CASSLGDSQNTEAFF,TGTGCCAGCAGCTTAGGGGACAGCCAGAACACTGAAGCTTTCTTT
TRBJ1-5,once,TRBV5-1,TRBD1,CASSLSGDRDQPQHF,TGCGCCAGCAGCTTGAGTGGGGACAGGGATCAGCCCCAGCATTTT
TRBJ2-7,.,TRBV6-5,.,CASSYSARGTYEQYF,TGTGCCAGCAGTTACTCGGCCCGCGGGACCTACGAGCAGTACTTC
TRBJ2-3,.,TRBV9,.,CASSPHYTSTDTQYF,TGTGCCAGCAGCCCACACTACACAAGCACAGATACGCAGTATTTT
TRBJ2-1,.,TRBV5-1,TRBD2,CASSLAPSGSYNEQFF,TGCGCCAGCAGCTTGGCGCCTAGCGGCTCCTACAATGAGCAGTTCTTC
TRBJ2-5,few,TRBV5-1,.,CASSLDREETQYF,TGCGCCAGCAGCTTGGACAGGGAGGAGACCCAGTACTTC
TRBJ1-3,.,TRBV6-6,.,CASKGDTIYF,TGTGCCAGCAAAGGGGACACCATATATTTT
TRBJ2-7,once,TRBV30,TRBD2,CASPSLAGAHEQYF,TGTGCCTCCCCCAGCCTAGCGGGAGCGCACGAGCAGTACTTC
TRBJ1-2,.,TRBV29-1,.,CSVEGLPYGYTF,TGCAGCGTTGAGGGACTGCCTTATGGCTACACCTTC
TRBJ2-1,.,TRBV6-2/TRBV6-3,.,CASSATDNEQFF,TGTGCCAGCAGTGCGACAGACAATGAGCAGTTCTTC
TRBJ1-2,.,TRBV25-1,.,CASSESRGNYGYTF,TGTGCCAGCAGTGAATCCAGGGGTAACTATGGCTACACCTTC
TRBJ1-1,.,TRBV5-6,TRBD1,CASSRRTGARNTEAFF,TGTGCCAGCAGCCGGAGGACAGGGGCAAGGAACACTGAAGCTTTCTTT
TRBJ2-7,.,TRBV6-2/TRBV6-3,.,CASSYAGINEQYF,TGTGCCAGCAGTTACGCAGGGATAAACGAGCAGTACTTC
TRBJ2-7,.,TRBV5-4,.,CASSFMSYEQYF,TGTGCCAGCAGCTTTATGTCCTACGAGCAGTACTTC
TRBJ2-1,once,TRBV11-2,.,CASSFLPQGTRYNEQFF,TGTGCCAGCAGCTTCTTACCCCAGGGTACCCGCTACAATGAGCAGTTCTTC
TRBJ1-4,.,TRBV7-8,.,CASSPKIGSNSEKLFF,TGTGCCAGCAGCCCGAAGATCGGGAGCAATAGTGAAAAACTGTTTTTT
TRBJ2-2,once,TRBV9,TRBD2,CASRGAGGNTGELFF,TGTGCCAGCAGAGGAGCGGGGGGAAACACCGGGGAGCTGTTTTTT
TRBJ2-3,.,TRBV7-8,TRBD2,CASSLGLAGTDTQYF,TGTGCCAGCAGCCTGGGACTAGCGGGAACAGATACGCAGTATTTT
TRBJ1-2,.,TRBV7-6,.,CASSLDSSYYGYTF,TGTGCCAGCAGCTTAGACAGTTCGTACTATGGCTACACCTTC
TRBJ2-7,.,TRBV5-1,TRBD1,CASSPQPDRASYEQYF,TGCGCCAGCAGCCCCCAACCGGACAGGGCCTCCTACGAGCAGTACTTC
TRBJ1-2,.,TRBV2,.,CASSPIQEGMGGYTF,TGTGCCAGCAGCCCAATACAGGAAGGGATGGGAGGCTACACCTTC
TRBJ2-7,.,TRBV28,.,CASSRGGSYEQYF,TGTGCCAGCAGTAGGGGGGGGAGCTACGAGCAGTACTTC
TRBJ2-5,.,TRBV18,TRBD1,CASSPRPGTGKETQYF,TGTGCCAGCTCACCACGTCCCGGGACAGGCAAAGAGACCCAGTACTTC
TRBJ1-4,.,TRBV27,TRBD1,CASRGQGVEKLFF,TGTGCCAGTAGGGGACAGGGAGTGGAAAAACTGTTTTTT
TRBJ2-7,.,TRBV5-4,TRBD2,CASSRGGAGSSYEQYF,TGTGCCAGCAGCCGCGGGGGTGCAGGGTCCTCCTACGAGCAGTACTTC
TRBJ1-2,.,TRBV7-9,TRBD1,CASSRRQGYYTF,TGTGCCAGCAGCCGAAGACAGGGGTACTACACCTTC
TRBJ2-7,.,TRBV6-5,TRBD1,CASSYSGGTYEQYF,TGTGCCAGCAGTTACTCAGGGGGCACCTACGAGCAGTACTTC
TRBJ1-2,.,TRBV7-2,.,CASSLDRPRNYGYTF,TGTGCCAGCAGCCTCGACAGGCCAAGGAACTATGGCTACACCTTC